The clone carrying this T cell receptor beta chain showed up just once. This entry is derived from a study of blood T cell repertoires in COVID-19. Study details: Samples taken during acute and convalescent COVID-19 were collected in the United States, Italy and Spain. Sources were T cells, B-cell-depleted T cells, or PBMCs; the material itself was cDNA or gDNA.

Authors' analysis steps: Reference gene primer amplification yielded estimated nucleated cell counts. Profiling relied on immunoSEQ multiplex PCR, and the TCRdb table lists in-frame clones only, not all of them. V and J calls and clone size are given by that table; D and trimming were obtained from the DNA. This sample has about 140,000 clones, with about 70% found just once. Deletions cut 4 bases from V and 6 bases from J, with 8 bases between. This CDR3 region has 12 residues. CDR1 is MNHEY and CDR2 is SVGEGT in the germline V gene. V and J are TRBV6-2 or TRBV6-3 and TRBJ2-3; a possible D gene is TRBD2 (5 bases). The source of this sequence is a man aged 80 or over with acute or convalescent COVID-19. The sample was peripheral blood. The CDR3 sequence: CASSLGGDTQYF. The CDR3 nucleotides read TGTGCCAGCAGTTTGGGCGGGGATACGCAGTATTTT.